The clone carrying this T cell receptor (beta chain) is termed medium-sized. The germline gene is not matched at one end of the junction; a read error may be the cause. Semi-nested PCR with Nested Universal Primer A followed constant-region reverse priming of full-length variable regions. MiXCR was run by TCRdb on the 5' RACE reads, yielding one entry per CDR3 protein. The table has under 45,000 distinct CDR3 sequences, approximately 30% seen once; the top ten hold about 4%. The CDR3 length is 11 residues. Germline V gives CDR1 MNHEY, CDR2 SMNVEV (reference sequence). The clonotype comes from a female donor with breast cancer. The chain uses TRBV27 and TRBJ2-7; D is ambiguous. Sequencing input: tumor-infiltrating memory CD4+ T cells sorted from the breast tumor. As for subset: memory CD4+ T cells, CD4+CD45RO+CD25-. The CDR3 DNA is TGCGCCAGCAGCTCGACCTACGAGCAGTACTTC. Translating it yields CASSSTYEQYF.